The subject of this entry is one TCR beta chain. Its matching antigen is unknown. Germline lookup yields CDR1 SNHLY and CDR2 FYNNEI. The V and J ends lost 6 bases and 5 bases respectively, with 7 bases between them. This CDR3 has 12 amino acids. The sample is drawn from a study of Tregs in tolerant kidney transplant recipients. Whole-study results and caveats: Few patients were studied, so findings need validation in larger groups. Activated donor B cell expansion appeared to reveal the most relevant donor-specific TCRbeta repertoire.

CD4+CD25+CD127- Tregs, CD4+CD25- non-Tregs, CD4 and CD8 cells were sorted. Using immunoSEQ multiplex PCR, the repertoire was profiled, and TCRdb retains in-frame clones only, with some absent. Of some 110,000 clones in the sample, roughly 92% were seen once. The sample taken for sequencing was CD4+ T cells from blood. This clonotype was sampled from a human donor in good health. The chain is built from TRBV2 and TRBJ1-4; maybe TRBD1 (6 bases). CDR3 protein: CASSTGNEKLFF. In nucleotides, the CDR3 is TGTGCCAGCAGCACAGGGAATGAAAAACTGTTTTTT.